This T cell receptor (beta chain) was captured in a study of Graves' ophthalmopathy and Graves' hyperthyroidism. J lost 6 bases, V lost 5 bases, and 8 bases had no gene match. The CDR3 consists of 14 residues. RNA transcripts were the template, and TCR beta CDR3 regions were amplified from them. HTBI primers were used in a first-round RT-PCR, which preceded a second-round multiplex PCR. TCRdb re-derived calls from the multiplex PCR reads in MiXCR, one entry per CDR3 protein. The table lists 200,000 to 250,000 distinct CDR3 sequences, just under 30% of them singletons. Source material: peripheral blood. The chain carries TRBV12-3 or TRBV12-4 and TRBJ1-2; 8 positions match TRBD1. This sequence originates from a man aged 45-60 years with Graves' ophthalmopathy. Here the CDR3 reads CASSTSTGEHGYTF. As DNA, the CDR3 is TGTGCCAGCAGTACCTCGACAGGGGAACATGGCTACACCTTC.